Each of the 22 T cell receptor beta chains below was sequenced from the same sample in a study of T cell repertoires in cytomegalovirus infection. TCRdb used MiXCR to reprocess the reads, holding one entry per CDR3 protein. This sample has approximately 140,000 distinct CDR3 sequences, with 7.5% to 9% found just once. Sample: PBMCs. These receptors all come from a human donor in good health (CMV status not recorded). Some clones in this sample may be carry-over from other donors' samples.

The chain recombines TRBV19 with TRBJ1-5; 8 nucleotides align to TRBD1. This CDR3 spans 15 amino acids. The germline gives CDR1 LNHDA, CDR2 SQIVND (reference sequence). V was clipped by 4 bases and J by 3 bases; unmatched bases: 5. The CDR3 spells CASSTTGVNNQPQHF. CDR3 sequence (DNA): TGTGCCAGTAGTACGACAGGGGTAAACAATCAGCCCCAGCATTTT.

As concerns this clonotype: This may stem from a read error, because a much larger clone lies one nucleotide away. The CDR3 loop is CASSLVHPLSGRANEQFF. The CDR3 coding sequence is TGTGCCAGCAGCTTAGTACACCCCCTTAGCGGGAGGGCTAATGAGCAGTTCTTC. The chain combines TRBV11-3 with TRBJ2-1, with 11 bases aligning to TRBD2. CDR1 is SGHNT, CDR2 YENEEA, per germline. CDR3 length equals 18 residues. Germline trimming cut 1 base from V and 7 bases from J; bases unmatched to any gene: 12.

The table lists this clonotype with many counts. The chain uses TRBV6-2 or TRBV6-3 and TRBJ2-2; 10 nucleotides align to TRBD1. From germline, CDR1 is MNHEY and CDR2 SVGEGT. V dropped 6 bases and J dropped 4; count of bases not matched to a gene: 8. The CDR3 has 16 amino acids. In DNA form, the CDR3 reads TGTGCCAGCAGGCCTCCTGGGACAGGGGTCACCGGGGAGCTGTTTTTT. Protein product: CASRPPGTGVTGELFF.

This clonotype was detected many times. This chain links TRBV7-2 with TRBJ2-2; D could derive from TRBD1 or TRBD2 (5 bases each). The CDR3 loop spans 13 amino acids. With 11 bases removed from V and 3 bases from J, the gap between germline ends came to 13 bases. The germline gives CDR1 SGHTA, CDR2 FQGNSA. The CDR3 here is CAGRAGHTGELFF. For the CDR3, the DNA is TGTGCCGGGCGGGCAGGGCACACCGGGGAGCTGTTTTTT.

The CDR3 sequence is CASSQATGLAEQYF. The CDR3, as DNA: TGTGCCAGCAGCCAAGCGACAGGGTTAGCAGAGCAGTACTTC. The J gene is TRBJ2-7, the V gene TRBV3-1; the match to TRBD1 covers 7 bases. The germline V gene has CDR1 LGHDT and CDR2 YNNKEL (reference sequence). The CDR3 sequence is 14 residues long. Trimming at V came to 1 base and at J to 7 bases, leaving 7 bases not matched to a gene.

This clonotype was seen many times. The rearrangement uses TRBV7-2 and TRBJ1-1, with 7 positions matching TRBD1. Germline V gene sequence: CDR1 SGHTA, CDR2 FQGNSA. This CDR3 is 14 amino acids long. V shed 5 bases and J 4 bases; nucleotides not matched to a gene: 7. As DNA, the CDR3 is TGTGCCAGCAGCATCAAGACAGGGACCACTGAAGCTTTCTTT. This gives the protein CASSIKTGTTEAFF.

This clonotype was counted only a few times. The CDR3 nucleotides are TGTGCCACCAGTGATGGGGGGATTCAAATCACAGATACGCAGTATTTT. This encodes CATSDGGIQITDTQYF. This chain links TRBV24-1 with TRBJ2-3, with D maybe TRBD2 (6 bases). V lost 3 bases, J lost 2 bases, and 14 bases lay in between. CDR1 is KGHDR and CDR2 is SFDVKD in the germline V gene. This CDR3 spans 16 amino acids.

Ten or more counts support this clonotype. V gene TRBV12-3 or TRBV12-4 combines with J gene TRBJ1-1, with D hard to call. This CDR3 has 12 amino acids. With 6 bases removed from V and 4 bases from J, the gap between germline ends came to 9 bases. The chain's CDR3 is CASRPLFTEAFF. The CDR3 nucleotides read TGTGCCAGCAGGCCCCTCTTCACTGAAGCTTTCTTT.

This clonotype showed up many times. The gene calls are TRBV11-2 and TRBJ1-2; the D is unclear. Germline lookup yields CDR1 SGHAT and CDR2 FQNNGV. Trimming left V 4 bases short and J 4 bases short, with 13 bases between. The CDR3 is made up of 14 amino acids. The DNA for the CDR3 is TGTGCCAGCAGCTCCCCGAGCATTTCCTATGGCTACACCTTC. Amino acids: CASSSPSISYGYTF.

The sample holds many counts of this clonotype. The chain employs TRBV7-2 and TRBJ2-1; D may be TRBD2 (7 bases). Trimming removed 3 bases at V and 3 bases at J, with 12 bases between. CDR3 size: 15 residues. CDR1 and CDR2 (germline): SGHTA, FQGNSA. In DNA, the CDR3 is TGTGCCAGCAGCTTCCGCGGGGGCCTCTACAATGAGCAGTTCTTC. Encoded protein: CASSFRGGLYNEQFF.

This clonotype appeared many times. The chain couples TRBV7-2 to TRBJ2-3; 9 positions agree with TRBD2. There are 15 residues in the CDR3. The trim removed 5 bases at V and 5 bases at J, leaving 8 bases unmatched. The germline CDR1 and CDR2 sequences are SGHTA and FQGNSA. The CDR3: CASSPGTSLKDTQYF. In DNA form, the CDR3 reads TGTGCCAGCAGCCCCGGGACTAGCCTAAAAGATACGCAGTATTTT.

This clonotype was found many times. The chain couples TRBV24-1 to TRBJ2-5; no definite D call. In germline, CDR1 is KGHDR, CDR2 SFDVKD. The CDR3 has 15 residues. V was cut by 1 base and J by 1 base, with 9 bases left in between. The CDR3 sequence is CATSDFGRSQETQYF. The DNA of the CDR3 is TGTGCCACCAGTGATTTTGGACGGTCCCAAGAGACCCAGTACTTC.

This clonotype showed up many times. V and J are TRBV7-2 and TRBJ1-2, with 7 bases matching TRBD1. Germline V CDR1 and CDR2: SGHTA, FQGNSA. V was clipped by 3 bases and J by 8 bases; unmatched bases: 3. The CDR3 contains 12 residues. In DNA form, the CDR3 reads TGTGCCAGCAGCTTGACAGGGTTAGGCTACACCTTC. This translates into CASSLTGLGYTF.

This clonotype has at least ten counts. V gene TRBV6-5 combines with J gene TRBJ2-1, with 11 nucleotides matching TRBD2. V dropped 0 bases and J dropped 8; count of bases not matched to a gene: 0. CDR3 length equals 14 residues. Germline-derived CDR1 and CDR2 are MNHEY and SVGAGI. CDR3 sequence (DNA): TGTGCCAGCAGTTACTCGACTAGCGGGGATGAGCAGTTCTTC. Translation gives CASSYSTSGDEQFF.

This clonotype was counted a few times. The gene calls are TRBV2 and TRBJ1-1; a possible D gene is TRBD1 (5 bases). The CDR3 has 14 amino acids. Germline V gene sequence: CDR1 SNHLY, CDR2 FYNNEI. With 0 bases removed from V and 8 bases from J, the gap between germline ends came to 13 bases. CDR3 protein: CASSEAVGRGEAFF. The CDR3, as DNA: TGTGCCAGCAGTGAAGCAGTAGGACGGGGGGAAGCTTTCTTT.

In this sample, this clonotype turned up many times. The V and J genes are TRBV7-2 and TRBJ2-2; D is undetermined. Germline V lookup: CDR1 SGHTA, CDR2 FQGNSA. The CDR3 covers 14 residues. Trimming cost V 5 bases and J 7 bases, with 14 bases left between them. The CDR3 DNA sequence: TGTGCCAGCAGCCACTCCCGGACGGACGGGGAGCTGTTTTTT. Its protein product is CASSHSRTDGELFF.

This clonotype was observed a handful of times. The V gene is TRBV5-1, the J gene TRBJ2-1, with 8 bases matching TRBD2. CDR3 size: 14 residues. Germline CDR1 and CDR2: SGHRS and YFSETQ. V shed 7 bases, J shed 3 bases, and the junction held 6 bases outside the gene matches. The CDR3 protein is CASAPGGIYNEQFF. As DNA, the CDR3 is TGCGCCAGCGCACCGGGGGGGATCTACAATGAGCAGTTCTTC.

This clonotype occurred a few times. The rearrangement uses TRBV15 and TRBJ2-5; 7 bases fit TRBD1. J lost 3 bases, V lost 5 bases, and 15 bases had no gene match. Germline CDR1 is LNHNV and CDR2 is YYDKDF (reference sequence). The length of the CDR3 is 17 residues. The CDR3 DNA follows: TGTGCCACCAGCGGAACTAAGACAGGGTATTGGGAAGAGACCCAGTACTTC. It specifies CATSGTKTGYWEETQYF.

This clonotype was detected only a few times. The gene calls are TRBV2 and TRBJ2-5, with 8 bases matching TRBD1. Trimming cost V 2 bases and J 5 bases; bases outside gene matches: 7. The CDR3 is 15 amino acids. The germline V gene encodes CDR1 SNHLY and CDR2 FYNNEI. The CDR3 loop reads CASSESRGQGETQYF. The CDR3 region has the DNA TGTGCCAGCAGTGAAAGCAGGGGGCAAGGGGAGACCCAGTACTTC.

This clonotype occurred many times. This rearrangement joins TRBV20-1 to TRBJ1-5; possibly TRBD1 for D (6 bases). V lost 2 bases and J 0 bases, leaving 11 bases between the germline ends. The CDR3 runs 15 residues. Germline CDR1 reads DFQATT; CDR2 reads SNEGSKA (reference sequence). The CDR3 DNA reads as TGCAGTGCTAGAAAGACAGGATATAGCAATCAGCCCCAGCATTTT. Residues: CSARKTGYSNQPQHF.

This clonotype was counted a few times. This chain connects TRBV7-2 to TRBJ1-1, with 8 positions matching TRBD1. V trimming: 2 bases; J trimming: 7 bases; junction bases outside the gene matches: 6. The CDR3 spans 14 residues. The germline gives CDR1 SGHTA, CDR2 FQGNSA. Here the CDR3 reads CASSLRQGIGEAFF. Written as DNA, the CDR3 is TGTGCCAGCAGCTTAAGACAGGGGATTGGTGAAGCTTTCTTT.

This clonotype was counted at least ten times. The chain joins TRBV15 to TRBJ2-1; D is undetermined. Germline V gene lookup returns CDR1 LNHNV and CDR2 YYDKDF (reference sequence). V lost 0 bases and J 5 bases, leaving 17 bases between the germline ends. The CDR3 spans 17 residues. The DNA for the CDR3 is TGTGCCACCAGCAGAGAAATGCCAGGTATTAGGAACAATGAGCAGTTCTTC. Translated: CATSREMPGIRNNEQFF.